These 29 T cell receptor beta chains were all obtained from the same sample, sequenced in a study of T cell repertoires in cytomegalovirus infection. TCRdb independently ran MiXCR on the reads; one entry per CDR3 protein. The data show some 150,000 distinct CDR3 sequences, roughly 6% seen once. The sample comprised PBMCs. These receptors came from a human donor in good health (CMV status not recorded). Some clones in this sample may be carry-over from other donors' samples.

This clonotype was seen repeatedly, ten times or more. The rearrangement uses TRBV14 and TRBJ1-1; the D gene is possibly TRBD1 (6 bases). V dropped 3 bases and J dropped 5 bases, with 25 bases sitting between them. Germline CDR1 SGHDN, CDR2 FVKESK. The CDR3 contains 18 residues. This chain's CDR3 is CASSHKWAGASIDTEAFF. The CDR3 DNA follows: TGTGCCAGCAGCCATAAATGGGCAGGGGCGTCTATCGATACTGAAGCTTTCTTT.

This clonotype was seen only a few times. CDR3 residues: CASSQDLGAAEKLFF. Written as DNA, the CDR3 is TGTGCCAGCAGCCAAGATTTAGGGGCAGCTGAAAAACTGTTTTTT. The genes are TRBV3-1 and TRBJ1-4, with D perhaps matching TRBD1 (5 bases). This CDR3 region has 15 residues. The germline CDR1 and CDR2 sequences are LGHDT and YNNKEL (reference sequence). The V gene lost 0 bases and the J gene lost 7 bases, with 12 bases spanning the gap.

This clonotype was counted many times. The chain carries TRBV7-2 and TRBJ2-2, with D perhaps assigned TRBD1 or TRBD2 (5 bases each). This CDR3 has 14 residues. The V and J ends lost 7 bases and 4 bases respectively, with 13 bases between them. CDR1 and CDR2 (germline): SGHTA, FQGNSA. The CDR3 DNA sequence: TGTGCCAGCACCCCCGGGGCGGGCACCGGGGAGCTGTTTTTT. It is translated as CASTPGAGTGELFF.

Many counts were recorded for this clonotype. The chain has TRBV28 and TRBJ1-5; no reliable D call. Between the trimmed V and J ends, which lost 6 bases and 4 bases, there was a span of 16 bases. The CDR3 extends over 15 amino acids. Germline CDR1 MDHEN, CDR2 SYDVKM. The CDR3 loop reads CASSRWGGINQPQHF. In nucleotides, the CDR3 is TGTGCCAGCAGCCGTTGGGGTGGAATTAATCAGCCCCAGCATTTT.

In DNA, the CDR3 is TGCAGTGCTAGAGTAGGGCGGGGGGCCCACGAGCAGTACTTC. This codes for CSARVGRGAHEQYF. The V call is TRBV20-1, the J call TRBJ2-7; 8 bases align to TRBD2. The V gene's germline CDR1 is DFQATT and CDR2 SNEGSKA (reference sequence). The CDR3 has 14 amino acids. With 1 base clipped from V and 5 bases from J, the junction kept 7 bases outside the gene matches.

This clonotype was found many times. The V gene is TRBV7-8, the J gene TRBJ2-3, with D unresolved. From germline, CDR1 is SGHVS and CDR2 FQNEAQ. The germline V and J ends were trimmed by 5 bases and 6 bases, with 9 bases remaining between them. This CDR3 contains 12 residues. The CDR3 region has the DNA TGTGCCAGCAGCCGCCTAAGGGATACGCAGTATTTT. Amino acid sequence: CASSRLRDTQYF.

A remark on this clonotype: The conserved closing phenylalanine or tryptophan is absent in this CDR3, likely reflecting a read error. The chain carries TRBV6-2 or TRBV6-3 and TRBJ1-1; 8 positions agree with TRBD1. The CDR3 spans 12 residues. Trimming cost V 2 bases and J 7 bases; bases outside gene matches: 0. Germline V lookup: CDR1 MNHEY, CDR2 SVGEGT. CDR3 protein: CASSYGQGEAFY. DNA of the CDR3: TGTGCCAGCAGTTACGGACAGGGTGAAGCTTTCTAT.

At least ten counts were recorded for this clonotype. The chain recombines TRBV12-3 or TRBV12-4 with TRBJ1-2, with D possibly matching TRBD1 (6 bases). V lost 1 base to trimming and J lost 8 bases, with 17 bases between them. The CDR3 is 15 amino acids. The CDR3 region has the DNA TGTGCCAGCAGTTTAGGGACAGCCACCCTGGGAGGCTACACCTTC. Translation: CASSLGTATLGGYTF.

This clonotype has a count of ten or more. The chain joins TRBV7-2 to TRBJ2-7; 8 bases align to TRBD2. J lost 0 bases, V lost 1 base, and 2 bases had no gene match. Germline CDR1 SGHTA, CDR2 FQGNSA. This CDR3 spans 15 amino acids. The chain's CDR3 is CASSLGLALSYEQYF. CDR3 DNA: TGTGCCAGCAGCTTAGGACTAGCGCTCTCCTACGAGCAGTACTTC.

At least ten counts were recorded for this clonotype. CDR3 sequence (DNA): TGTGCCAGCAGTCCCCCTCACAGCATCAATGAGCAGTTCTTC. Protein product: CASSPPHSINEQFF. The rearrangement joins TRBV28 to TRBJ2-1; D is unclear. V was clipped by 5 bases and J by 6 bases, with 14 bases between them. This CDR3 has 14 amino acids. Per the germline V gene, CDR1 is MDHEN and CDR2 is SYDVKM.

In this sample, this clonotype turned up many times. The CDR3: CASSSTLSGGYGYTF. The DNA for the CDR3 is TGTGCCAGCAGCTCGACCCTGTCAGGTGGCTATGGCTACACCTTC. This chain uses TRBV7-9 with TRBJ1-2; no definite D call. V lost 4 bases and J lost 4, with 16 bases in between. Germline V lookup: CDR1 SEHNR, CDR2 FQNEAQ (reference sequence). The CDR3 is made up of 15 amino acids.

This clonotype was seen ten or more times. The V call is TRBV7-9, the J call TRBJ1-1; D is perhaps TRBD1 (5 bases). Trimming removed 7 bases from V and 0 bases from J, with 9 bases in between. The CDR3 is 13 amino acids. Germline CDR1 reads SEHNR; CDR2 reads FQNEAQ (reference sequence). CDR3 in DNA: TGTGCCAGCATTGAGGGGCTGAACACTGAAGCTTTCTTT. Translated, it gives CASIEGLNTEAFF.

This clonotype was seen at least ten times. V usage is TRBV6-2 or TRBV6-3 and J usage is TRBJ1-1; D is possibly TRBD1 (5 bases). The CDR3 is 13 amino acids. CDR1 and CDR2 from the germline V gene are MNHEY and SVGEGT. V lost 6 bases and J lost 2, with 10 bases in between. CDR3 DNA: TGTGCCAGCAGGGTGACAGTTAACACTGAAGCTTTCTTT. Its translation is CASRVTVNTEAFF.

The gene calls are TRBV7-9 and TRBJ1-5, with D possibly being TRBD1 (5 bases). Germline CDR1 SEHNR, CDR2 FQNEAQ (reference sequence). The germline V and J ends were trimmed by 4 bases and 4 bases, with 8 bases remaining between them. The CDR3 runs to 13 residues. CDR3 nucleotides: TGTGCCAGCAGCTCCAGGGAGAATCAGCCCCAGCATTTT. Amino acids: CASSSRENQPQHF.

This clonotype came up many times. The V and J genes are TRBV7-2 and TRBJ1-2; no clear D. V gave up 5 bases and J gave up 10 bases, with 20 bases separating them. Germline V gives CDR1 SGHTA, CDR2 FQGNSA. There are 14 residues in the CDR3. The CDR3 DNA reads TGTGCCAGCAGCCCCCTGTCCGGCCAGTCGAACTACACCTTC. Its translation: CASSPLSGQSNYTF.

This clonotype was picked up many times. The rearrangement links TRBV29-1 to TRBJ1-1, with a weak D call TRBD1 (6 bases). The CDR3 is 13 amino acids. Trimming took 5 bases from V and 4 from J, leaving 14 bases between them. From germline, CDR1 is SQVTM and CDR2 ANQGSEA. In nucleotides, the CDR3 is TGCAGCGTTACCACAGGGTCAGCCACTGAAGCTTTCTTT. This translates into CSVTTGSATEAFF. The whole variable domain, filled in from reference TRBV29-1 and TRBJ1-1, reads SAVISQKPSRDICQRGTSLTIQCQVDSQVTMMFWYRQQPGQSLTLIATANQGSEATYESGFVIDKFPISRPNLTFSTLTVSNMSPEDSSIYLCSVTTGSATEAFFGQGTRLTVV.

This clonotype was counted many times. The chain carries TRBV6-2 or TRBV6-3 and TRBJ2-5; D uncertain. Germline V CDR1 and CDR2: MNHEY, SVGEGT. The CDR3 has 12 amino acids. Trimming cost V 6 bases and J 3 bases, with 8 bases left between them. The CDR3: CASSAVEETQYF. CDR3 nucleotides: TGTGCCAGCAGCGCGGTGGAAGAGACCCAGTACTTC.

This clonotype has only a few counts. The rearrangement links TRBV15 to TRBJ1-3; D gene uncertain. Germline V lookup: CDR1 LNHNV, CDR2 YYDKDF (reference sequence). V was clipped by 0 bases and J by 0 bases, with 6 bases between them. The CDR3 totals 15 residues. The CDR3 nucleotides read TGTGCCACCAGCAGAGACGTTGGCTCTGGAAACACCATATATTTT. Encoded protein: CATSRDVGSGNTIYF.

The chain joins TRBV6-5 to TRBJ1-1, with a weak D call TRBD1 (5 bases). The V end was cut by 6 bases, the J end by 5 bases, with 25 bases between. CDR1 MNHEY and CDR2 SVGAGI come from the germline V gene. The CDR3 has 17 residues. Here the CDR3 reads CASSPKVRVRGWTEAFF. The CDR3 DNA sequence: TGTGCCAGCAGCCCCAAGGTCCGGGTCCGGGGGTGGACTGAAGCTTTCTTT.

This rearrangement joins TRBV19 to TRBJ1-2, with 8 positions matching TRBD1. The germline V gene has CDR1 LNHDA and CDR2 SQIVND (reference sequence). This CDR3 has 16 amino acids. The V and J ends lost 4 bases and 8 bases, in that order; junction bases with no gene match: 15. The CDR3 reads CASSSTAGTGNLGYTF. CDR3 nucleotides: TGTGCCAGTAGTAGTACCGCCGGGACAGGAAACTTGGGCTACACCTTC.

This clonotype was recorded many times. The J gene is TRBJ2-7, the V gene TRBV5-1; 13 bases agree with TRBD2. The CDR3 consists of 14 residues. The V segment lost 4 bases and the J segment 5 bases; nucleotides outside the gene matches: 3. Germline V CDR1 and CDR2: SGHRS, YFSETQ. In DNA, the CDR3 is TGCGCCAGCAGCGAGGGACTAGCGGGGAACGAGCAGTACTTC. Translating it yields CASSEGLAGNEQYF.

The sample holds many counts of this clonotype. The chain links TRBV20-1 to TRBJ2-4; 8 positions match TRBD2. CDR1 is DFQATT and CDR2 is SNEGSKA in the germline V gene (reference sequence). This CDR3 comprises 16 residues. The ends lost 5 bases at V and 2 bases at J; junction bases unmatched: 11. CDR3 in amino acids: CSASLLTSVTKNIQYF. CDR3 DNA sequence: TGCAGTGCTTCCCTACTGACTAGCGTGACCAAAAACATTCAGTACTTC.

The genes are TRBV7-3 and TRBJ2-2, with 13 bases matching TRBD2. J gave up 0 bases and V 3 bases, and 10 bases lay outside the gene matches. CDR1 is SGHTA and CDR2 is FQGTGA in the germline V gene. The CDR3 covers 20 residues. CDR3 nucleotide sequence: TGTGCCAGCAGCTTCCTTCCGGTACTAGCGGGGGGGCCGAACACCGGGGAGCTGTTTTTT. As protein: CASSFLPVLAGGPNTGELFF.

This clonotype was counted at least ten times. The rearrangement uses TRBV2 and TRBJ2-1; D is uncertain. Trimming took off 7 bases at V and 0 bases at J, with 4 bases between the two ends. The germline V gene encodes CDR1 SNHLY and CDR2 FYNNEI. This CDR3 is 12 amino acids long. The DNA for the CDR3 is TGTGCCAGCAAGAGCTCCTACAATGAGCAGTTCTTC. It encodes CASKSSYNEQFF.

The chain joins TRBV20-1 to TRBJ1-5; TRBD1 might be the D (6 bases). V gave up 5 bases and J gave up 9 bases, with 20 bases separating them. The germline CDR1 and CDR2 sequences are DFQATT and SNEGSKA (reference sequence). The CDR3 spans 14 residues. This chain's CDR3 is CSAGPRDTVRPQHF. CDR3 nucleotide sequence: TGCAGTGCTGGCCCCCGGGACACTGTCCGGCCCCAGCATTTT.

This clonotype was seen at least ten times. For the CDR3, the DNA is TGTGCCAGCAGTTTGGACCGGGAATCACCCCTCCACTTT. Translation: CASSLDRESPLHF. The chain links TRBV11-3 to TRBJ1-6, with no clear D. The ends were cut back, 6 bases at V and 10 bases at J, with 13 bases in the middle. The germline V gene has CDR1 SGHNT and CDR2 YENEEA. This CDR3 region has 13 residues.

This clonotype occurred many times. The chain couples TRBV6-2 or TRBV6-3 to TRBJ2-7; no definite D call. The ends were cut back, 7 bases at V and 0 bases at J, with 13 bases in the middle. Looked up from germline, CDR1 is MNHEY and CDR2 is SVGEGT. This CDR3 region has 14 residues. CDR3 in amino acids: CASKPSPISYEQYF. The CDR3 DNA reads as TGTGCCAGCAAACCCAGCCCCATCTCCTACGAGCAGTACTTC.

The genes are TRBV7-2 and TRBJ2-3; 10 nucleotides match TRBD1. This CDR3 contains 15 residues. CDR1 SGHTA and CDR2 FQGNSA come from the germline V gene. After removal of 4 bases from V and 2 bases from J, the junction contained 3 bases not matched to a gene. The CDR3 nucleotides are TGTGCCAGCAGCTCCGGGACAGGGGCCACAGATACGCAGTATTTT. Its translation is CASSSGTGATDTQYF.

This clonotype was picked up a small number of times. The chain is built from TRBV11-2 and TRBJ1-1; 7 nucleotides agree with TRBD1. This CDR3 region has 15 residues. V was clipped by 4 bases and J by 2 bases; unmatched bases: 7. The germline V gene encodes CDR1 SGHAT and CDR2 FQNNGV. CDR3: CASSSQGTLNTEAFF. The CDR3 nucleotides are TGTGCCAGCAGCTCACAGGGGACCTTAAACACTGAAGCTTTCTTT.